Presented here are 32 T cell receptor beta chains from one specimen sequenced in a study of T-cell reconstitution after alpha-beta-depleted transplantation in children. Unique molecular identifiers were incorporated when the TCRbeta library was constructed. TCRdb re-analysed the PCR reads in MiXCR, keeping a single row per CDR3 protein. The profile covers some 440,000 distinct CDR3 sequences, with under 20% appearing a single time and 25% to 35% taken by the ten largest. The source was PBMCs, mostly from graft donor cells, collected 360 days after TCRalphabeta/CD19-depleted stem cell transplant. These TCRs come from a boy under two years old who had a stem cell transplant for Wiskott-Aldrich syndrome, so the T cells may come from the graft donor.

The chain uses TRBV12-3 or TRBV12-4 and TRBJ2-5, with D unclear. V lost 3 bases to trimming and J lost 7 bases, with 15 bases between them. The CDR3 has 14 residues. In DNA, the CDR3 is TGTGCCAGCAGTTTCGACCGCCGAGGTGGGACCCAGTACTTC. As protein: CASSFDRRGGTQYF.

The V and J genes are TRBV7-6 and TRBJ2-7, with a weak D call TRBD1 (6 bases). The germline V and J ends were trimmed by 4 bases and 3 bases, with 10 bases remaining between them. CDR3 length equals 13 residues. CDR1 and CDR2 (germline): SGHVS, FNYEAQ. CDR3 DNA sequence: TGTGCCAGCAGCTCTGACAGGTTCTACGAGCAGTACTTC. The encoded protein is CASSSDRFYEQYF.

This clonotype was detected a few times. The chain combines TRBV12-3 or TRBV12-4 with TRBJ1-5, with a tentative D call TRBD1 (6 bases). The length of the CDR3 is 15 residues. The V gene lost 3 bases and the J gene lost 6 bases, with 15 bases spanning the gap. CDR3 loop: CASSLSTGRGQPQHF. The DNA for the CDR3 is TGTGCCAGCAGTTTGTCGACAGGCCGGGGTCAGCCCCAGCATTTT.

Only a few counts were recorded for this clonotype. The chain employs TRBV6-2 or TRBV6-3 and TRBJ2-5; 7 nucleotides agree with TRBD2. The CDR3 length is 16 residues. Germline assignment: CDR1 MNHEY and CDR2 SVGEGT. V lost 7 bases to trimming and J lost 2 bases; unmatched junction nucleotides: 13. This CDR3 reads CASNYPLGGTQETQYF. In DNA form, the CDR3 reads TGTGCCAGCAACTATCCCCTCGGGGGGACTCAAGAGACCCAGTACTTC.

The chain employs TRBV30 and TRBJ2-7; D tentatively fits TRBD1 or TRBD2 (6 bases each). V shed 0 bases and J shed 2 bases, with 8 bases lying between them. Per the germline V gene, CDR1 is GTSNPN and CDR2 is SVGIG (reference sequence). The CDR3 sequence is 13 residues long. CDR3 DNA sequence: TGTGCCTGGAGTGTAGGGGGGACCTACGAGCAGTACTTC. Encoded protein: CAWSVGGTYEQYF.

This clonotype was seen a handful of times. V gene TRBV11-2 combines with J gene TRBJ2-1; the match to TRBD2 covers 10 bases. Germline CDR1 and CDR2: SGHAT and FQNNGV. The CDR3 contains 17 residues. V trimming: 1 base; J trimming: 0 bases; junction bases outside the gene matches: 3. The CDR3 DNA reads TGTGCCAGCAGCTTAGTTAGCGGGAGGAGCTCCTACAATGAGCAGTTCTTC. Translation: CASSLVSGRSSYNEQFF.

This clonotype has only a few counts. The chain is built from TRBV7-9 and TRBJ2-7; tentatively, D is TRBD2 (6 bases). Per germline, CDR1 SEHNR and CDR2 FQNEAQ (reference sequence). Trimming took 2 bases from V and 3 from J, leaving 17 bases between them. The CDR3 runs to 16 residues. The CDR3 coding sequence is TGTGCCAGCAGCTTAAGATCCAGCGGAGGGAGCTACGAGCAGTACTTC. Translated: CASSLRSSGGSYEQYF.

This chain joins TRBV11-2 and TRBJ2-4; the D gene is possibly TRBD1 (6 bases). The CDR3 totals 18 residues. Germline V lookup: CDR1 SGHAT, CDR2 FQNNGV. Trimming took 0 bases from V and 0 from J, leaving 15 bases between them. CDR3 DNA sequence: TGTGCCAGCAGCTTAGATTGGGACAACCGATCAGCCAAAAACATTCAGTACTTC. This encodes CASSLDWDNRSAKNIQYF.

The chain employs TRBV5-1 and TRBJ2-3; tentatively, D is TRBD2 (6 bases). Per the germline V gene, CDR1 is SGHRS and CDR2 is YFSETQ. The CDR3 contains 15 residues. V was shortened by 3 bases and J by 2 bases, with 13 bases between the two germline ends. The CDR3 DNA follows: TGCGCCAGCAGCTCACGGGGGAGCTACACAGATACGCAGTATTTT. It is translated as CASSSRGSYTDTQYF.

This clonotype was picked up a small number of times. V and J are TRBV13 and TRBJ1-6; 9 bases map to TRBD1. The germline CDR1 and CDR2 sequences are PRHDT and FYEKMQ (reference sequence). This CDR3 is built from 16 residues. V gave up 5 bases and J gave up 7 bases; unmatched junction bases: 9. The CDR3 sequence: CASSPGQGPWNSPLHF. CDR3 DNA sequence: TGTGCCAGCAGCCCGGGACAGGGCCCTTGGAATTCACCCCTCCACTTT.

The chain recombines TRBV25-1 with TRBJ2-7, with D hard to call. CDR1 MGHDK and CDR2 SYGVNS come from the germline V gene. CDR3 size: 13 residues. The ends were cut back, 10 bases at V and 3 bases at J, with 16 bases in the middle. The CDR3 coding sequence is TGTGCCATCGGCCCCGGGCACGACTACGAGCAGTACTTC. Translating gives CAIGPGHDYEQYF.

There are a few counts of this clonotype. This chain uses TRBV21-1 with TRBJ2-5; the listed D gene, TRBD1, was not tested against the DNA. TRBV21-1 is recorded as a pseudogene. CDR3 length: 17 amino acids. The CDR3 DNA follows: TGTGCCAGCAGCACCCGGACCGCCGTAACCGTACAAGAGACCCAGTACTTC. Protein sequence: CASSTRTAVTVQETQYF.

The chain couples TRBV29-1 to TRBJ2-1; D gene uncertain. V lost 7 bases to trimming and J lost 6 bases, with 7 bases between them. This CDR3 is built from 10 residues. From germline, CDR1 is SQVTM and CDR2 ANQGSEA. CDR3 loop: CSDGLNEQFF. The CDR3 coding sequence is TGCAGCGATGGCCTCAATGAGCAGTTCTTC.

This chain links TRBV12-3 or TRBV12-4 with TRBJ1-5; no clear D. Between the trimmed V and J ends, which lost 5 bases and 1 base, there was a span of 3 bases. The CDR3 is 12 residues long. The CDR3 loop is CASSQSNQPQHF. The CDR3 DNA follows: TGTGCCAGCAGTCAGAGCAATCAGCCCCAGCATTTT.

This clonotype occurred a few times. The rearrangement links TRBV7-2 to TRBJ1-6, with D possibly TRBD1 on 5 matching bases. The ends were cut back, 2 bases at V and 7 bases at J, with 9 bases in the middle. The CDR3 has 14 residues. Germline CDR1 SGHTA, CDR2 FQGNSA. The CDR3 DNA is TGTGCCAGCAGCTTATGGGACCCCAATTCACCCCTCCACTTT. This translates into CASSLWDPNSPLHF.

This clonotype has more than one count but fewer than ten. V usage is TRBV3-1 and J usage is TRBJ2-3, with 12 positions matching TRBD2. Losses at the gene ends were 3 bases for V and 6 bases for J; bases not matched to a gene: 10. The CDR3 sequence is 17 residues long. Looked up from germline, CDR1 is LGHDT and CDR2 is YNNKEL (reference sequence). As DNA, the CDR3 is TGTGCCAGCAGCCAGCTAGCGGGAGGGTATCTCGGCGATACGCAGTATTTT. It codes for CASSQLAGGYLGDTQYF.

The chain joins TRBV20-1 to TRBJ2-7; 10 bases map to TRBD1. Germline CDR1 is DFQATT and CDR2 is SNEGSKA (reference sequence). The V segment lost 6 bases and the J segment 5 bases; nucleotides outside the gene matches: 10. This CDR3 is 14 amino acids long. CDR3 residues: CSAFSRGQGNEQYF. In DNA form, the CDR3 reads TGCAGTGCCTTCAGCCGGGGACAGGGGAACGAGCAGTACTTC.

This clonotype was counted a few times. The chain links TRBV30 to TRBJ2-7; maybe TRBD1 (6 bases). V gave up 0 bases and J gave up 3 bases, with 12 bases separating them. The CDR3 has 14 residues. Per germline, CDR1 GTSNPN and CDR2 SVGIG (reference sequence). The CDR3: CAWSVAGALYEQYF. CDR3 bases: TGTGCCTGGAGTGTGGCAGGGGCCCTCTACGAGCAGTACTTC.

This rearrangement joins TRBV5-1 to TRBJ2-5; D is perhaps TRBD2 (5 bases). The germline gives CDR1 SGHRS, CDR2 YFSETQ. The CDR3 has 13 amino acids. V dropped 5 bases and J dropped 4 bases, with 12 bases sitting between them. CDR3 sequence (DNA): TGCGCCAGCAGGCCCGTCGGAGGAGAGACCCAGTACTTC. Residues: CASRPVGGETQYF.

This rearrangement joins TRBV9 to TRBJ2-1; 13 nucleotides agree with TRBD2. The CDR3 length is 22 residues. Germline CDR1 and CDR2: SGDLS and YYNGEE. V lost 1 base, J lost 0 bases, and 16 bases stayed unmatched. The CDR3: CASSVKPPTTSGRPSSYNEQFF. The DNA of the CDR3 is TGTGCCAGCAGCGTAAAACCCCCCACGACTAGCGGGAGGCCAAGCTCCTACAATGAGCAGTTCTTC.

The rearrangement uses TRBV24-1 and TRBJ2-7; weak D call: TRBD2 (5 bases). The CDR3 has 13 residues. Trimming took 4 bases from V and 2 from J, leaving 8 bases between them. CDR1 KGHDR and CDR2 SFDVKD come from the germline V gene. For the CDR3, the DNA is TGTGCCACCAGTGAGTCAGCGGCCTACGAGCAGTACTTC. This translates into CATSESAAYEQYF.

In the case of this clonotype: A read error may produce the germline difference seen at one junction end. The chain has TRBV7-9 and TRBJ2-7, with D perhaps matching TRBD1 (7 bases). The germline V gene has CDR1 SEHNR and CDR2 FQNEAQ (reference sequence). The CDR3 totals 15 residues. CDR3 in DNA: TGTGCCAGCAGCGCTAGACAGGGAGGTCCCTACGAGCTGTACTTC. Its translation is CASSARQGGPYELYF.

The chain links TRBV28 to TRBJ2-2; the D call may be TRBD1 or TRBD2 (6 bases each). The CDR3 runs to 15 residues. Germline V CDR1 and CDR2: MDHEN, SYDVKM. V was pared by 6 bases and J by 0 bases, with 11 bases between. The CDR3 sequence: CASSRGGSNTGELFF. As DNA, the CDR3 is TGTGCCAGCAGCCGAGGGGGGTCGAACACCGGGGAGCTGTTTTTT.

This clonotype was recorded a few times. The rearrangement uses TRBV18 and TRBJ1-1, with D perhaps TRBD1 (5 bases). CDR1 and CDR2 (germline): KGHSH, LQKENI. Trimming took 3 bases from V and 3 from J, leaving 14 bases between them. The CDR3 totals 15 residues. CDR3 DNA: TGTGCCAGCTCACCCCGGGACGGCGGGGACACTGAAGCTTTCTTT. Its protein is CASSPRDGGDTEAFF.

The chain joins TRBV30 to TRBJ2-1, with TRBD2 matching 11 bases. In germline, CDR1 is GTSNPN, CDR2 SVGIG (reference sequence). The V segment lost 0 bases and the J segment 4 bases; nucleotides outside the gene matches: 5. This CDR3 is 16 amino acids long. The DNA for the CDR3 is TGTGCCTGGAGTGTACGGGGACTAGCGGCTTACAATGAGCAGTTCTTC. Encoded protein: CAWSVRGLAAYNEQFF.

V usage is TRBV29-1 and J usage is TRBJ2-1; TRBD1 or TRBD2 may be the D gene (5 bases each). Germline CDR1 and CDR2: SQVTM and ANQGSEA. V was pared by 5 bases and J by 5 bases, with 13 bases between. CDR3 size: 13 residues. The CDR3 coding sequence is TGCAGCGTTCGTGGGGGAGCCCACAATGAGCAGTTCTTC. Residues: CSVRGGAHNEQFF.

The table lists this clonotype with a few counts. The chain uses TRBV28 and TRBJ2-5; D may be TRBD1 or TRBD2 (6 bases each). This CDR3 contains 13 residues. Germline loops: CDR1 MDHEN, CDR2 SYDVKM. V lost 8 bases, J lost 11 bases, and 21 bases lay in between. The CDR3 sequence is CASGGGGLPVQYF. CDR3 DNA: TGTGCCAGCGGAGGGGGAGGACTCCCTGTACAGTACTTC.

The chain joins TRBV29-1 to TRBJ2-7, with 8 bases that match TRBD2. CDR3 length: 15 amino acids. Germline-derived CDR1 and CDR2 are SQVTM and ANQGSEA. V was pared by 1 base and J by 0 bases, with 5 bases of the junction left unmatched. The CDR3 region is CSVEGVAGHSYEQYF. The CDR3 DNA reads TGCAGCGTTGAAGGTGTAGCGGGACACTCCTACGAGCAGTACTTC.

This rearrangement joins TRBV12-3 or TRBV12-4 to TRBJ2-2, with D perhaps TRBD2 (5 bases). The V gene lost 2 bases and the J gene lost 10 bases, with 8 bases spanning the gap. CDR3 length: 12 amino acids. CDR3 nucleotides: TGTGCCAGCAGTTTATGGGGAGCGGAGCTGTTTTTT. Its protein is CASSLWGAELFF.

This clonotype was counted only a few times. The V and J genes are TRBV5-1 and TRBJ2-5; 7 positions match TRBD2. The CDR3 loop spans 16 amino acids. Per the germline V gene, CDR1 is SGHRS and CDR2 is YFSETQ. After removal of 4 bases from V and 5 bases from J, the junction contained 14 bases not matched to a gene. The CDR3: CASSPRTSGKRETQYF. CDR3 nucleotide sequence: TGCGCCAGCAGCCCCCGAACCAGCGGGAAACGCGAGACCCAGTACTTC.

With regard to this clonotype: Given a much more abundant clone one base away, this may be a read error. V usage is TRBV6-5 and J usage is TRBJ2-5, with 8 bases aligning to TRBD2. The CDR3 consists of 15 residues. Germline V gene lookup returns CDR1 MNHEY and CDR2 SVGAGI. The CDR3 region is CTSSFLREGRETQYF. CDR3 DNA: TGTACCAGCAGCTTCCTCCGGGAGGGCCGAGAGACCCAGTACTTC.

The CDR3 bases are TGTGCCAGCAGTCTAGGCCCCGTACTAGCGGGGAAGAGGGTCTCCTACAATGAGCAGTTCTTC. This translates into CASSLGPVLAGKRVSYNEQFF. The chain employs TRBV12-3 or TRBV12-4 and TRBJ2-1; 10 positions match TRBD2. This CDR3 spans 21 amino acids. Germline trimming cut 5 bases from V and 0 bases from J; bases unmatched to any gene: 19.